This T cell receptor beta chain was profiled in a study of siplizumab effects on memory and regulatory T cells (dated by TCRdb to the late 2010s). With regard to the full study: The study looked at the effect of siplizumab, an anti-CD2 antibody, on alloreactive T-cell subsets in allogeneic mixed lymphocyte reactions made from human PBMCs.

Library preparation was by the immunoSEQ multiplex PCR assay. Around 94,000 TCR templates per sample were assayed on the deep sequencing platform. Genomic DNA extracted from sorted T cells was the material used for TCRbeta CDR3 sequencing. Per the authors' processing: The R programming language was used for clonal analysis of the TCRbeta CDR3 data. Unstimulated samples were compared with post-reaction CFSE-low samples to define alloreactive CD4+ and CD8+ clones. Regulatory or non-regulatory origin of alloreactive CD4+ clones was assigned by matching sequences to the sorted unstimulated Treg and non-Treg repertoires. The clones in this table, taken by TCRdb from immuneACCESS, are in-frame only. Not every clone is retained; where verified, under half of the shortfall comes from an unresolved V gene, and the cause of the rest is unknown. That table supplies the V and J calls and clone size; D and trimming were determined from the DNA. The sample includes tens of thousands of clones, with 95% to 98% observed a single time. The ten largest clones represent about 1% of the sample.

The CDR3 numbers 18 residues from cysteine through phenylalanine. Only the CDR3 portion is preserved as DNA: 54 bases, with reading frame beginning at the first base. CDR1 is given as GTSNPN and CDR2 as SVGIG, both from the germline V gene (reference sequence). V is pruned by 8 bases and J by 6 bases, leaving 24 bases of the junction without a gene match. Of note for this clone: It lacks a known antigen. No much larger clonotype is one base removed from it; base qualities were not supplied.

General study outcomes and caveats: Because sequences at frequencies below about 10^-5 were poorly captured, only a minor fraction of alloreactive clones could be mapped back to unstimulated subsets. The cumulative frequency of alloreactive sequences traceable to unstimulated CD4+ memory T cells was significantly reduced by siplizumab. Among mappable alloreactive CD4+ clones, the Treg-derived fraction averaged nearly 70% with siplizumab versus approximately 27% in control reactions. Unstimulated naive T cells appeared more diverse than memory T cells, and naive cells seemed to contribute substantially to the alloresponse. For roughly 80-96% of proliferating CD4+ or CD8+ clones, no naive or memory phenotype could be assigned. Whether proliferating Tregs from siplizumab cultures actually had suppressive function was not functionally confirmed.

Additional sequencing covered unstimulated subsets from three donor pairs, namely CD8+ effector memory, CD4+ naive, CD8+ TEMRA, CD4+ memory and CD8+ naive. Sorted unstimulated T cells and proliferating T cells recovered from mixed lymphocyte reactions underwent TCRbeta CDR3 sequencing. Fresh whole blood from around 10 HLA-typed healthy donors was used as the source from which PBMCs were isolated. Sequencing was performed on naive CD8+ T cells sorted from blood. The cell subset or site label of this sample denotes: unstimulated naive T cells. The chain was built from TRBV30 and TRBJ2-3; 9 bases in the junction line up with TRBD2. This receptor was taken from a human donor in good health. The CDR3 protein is CAGFSGGGRVRITDTQYF. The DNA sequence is TGTGCCGGATTCTCAGGAGGCGGGAGGGTACGGATAACGGATACGCAGTATTTT.